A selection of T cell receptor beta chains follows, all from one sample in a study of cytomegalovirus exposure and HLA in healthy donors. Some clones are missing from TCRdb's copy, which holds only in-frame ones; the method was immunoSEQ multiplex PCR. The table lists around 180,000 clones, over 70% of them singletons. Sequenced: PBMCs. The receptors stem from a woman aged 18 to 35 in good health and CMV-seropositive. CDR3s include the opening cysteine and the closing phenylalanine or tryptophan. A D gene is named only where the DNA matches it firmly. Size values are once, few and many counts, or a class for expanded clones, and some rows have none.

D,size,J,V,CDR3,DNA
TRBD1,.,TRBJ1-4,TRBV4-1,CASSQGDRDFEKLFF,TGCGCCAGCAGCCAAGGGGACAGGGACTTTGAAAAACTGTTTTTT
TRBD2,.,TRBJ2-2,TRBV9,CASSPGLAGHTGELFF,TGTGCCAGCAGCCCAGGACTAGCGGGCCACACCGGGGAGCTGTTTTTT
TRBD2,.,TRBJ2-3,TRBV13,CASSLRLAGGRDTQYF,TGTGCCAGCAGCTTAAGGCTAGCGGGGGGTCGGGATACGCAGTATTTT
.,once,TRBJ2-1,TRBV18,CASSPQAPHYNEQFF,TGTGCCAGCTCCCCTCAGGCTCCGCACTACAATGAGCAGTTCTTC
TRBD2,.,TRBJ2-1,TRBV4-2,CASSHDLLAGDPRSSYNEQFF,TGTGCCAGCAGCCATGATTTACTAGCGGGGGACCCTAGGAGCTCCTACAATGAGCAGTTCTTC
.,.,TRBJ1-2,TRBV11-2,CASSLAGRVRYGYTF,TGTGCCAGCAGCTTAGCGGGCAGGGTTCGGTATGGCTACACCTTC
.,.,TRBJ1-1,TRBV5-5,CASSLYPREQAFF,TGTGCCAGCAGCTTGTACCCTAGGGAGCAAGCTTTCTTT
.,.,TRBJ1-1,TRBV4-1,CASSQGDGGTEAFF,TGCGCCAGCAGCCAAGGAGACGGCGGTACTGAAGCTTTCTTT
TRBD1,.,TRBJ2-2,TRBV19,CASSTDGQVGELFF,TGTGCCAGTAGTACAGATGGACAGGTCGGGGAGCTGTTTTTT
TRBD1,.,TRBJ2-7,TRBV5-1,CASSLDRDRRPYEQYF,TGCGCCAGCAGCTTGGACCGGGACAGGAGGCCCTACGAGCAGTACTTC
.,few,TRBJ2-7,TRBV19,CASSIGGGLNEQYF,TGTGCCAGTAGTATAGGCGGAGGGCTCAACGAGCAGTACTTC
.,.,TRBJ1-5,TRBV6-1,CASSGRRGGADDQPQHF,TGTGCCAGCAGTGGCCGTCGAGGGGGGGCCGACGATCAGCCCCAGCATTTT
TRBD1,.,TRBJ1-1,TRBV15,CATSRGTGVRPEAFF,TGTGCCACCAGCAGAGGTACAGGGGTTAGGCCTGAAGCTTTCTTT
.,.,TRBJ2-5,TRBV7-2,CASSLGLFGTQYF,TGTGCCAGCAGCTTAGGACTCTTTGGGACCCAGTACTTC
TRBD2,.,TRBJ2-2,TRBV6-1,CASSALGGGLNTGELFF,TGTGCCAGCAGTGCGCTGGGCGGGGGGCTGAACACCGGGGAGCTGTTTTTT
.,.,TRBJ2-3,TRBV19,CASSVFGEDTQYF,TGTGCCAGTAGTGTATTTGGGGAGGATACGCAGTATTTT
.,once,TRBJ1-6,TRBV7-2,CASSVGGGSPLHF,TGTGCCAGCAGCGTGGGAGGAGGCTCACCCCTCCACTTT
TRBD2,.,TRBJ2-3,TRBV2,CASAMGLAVTDTQYF,TGTGCCAGCGCCATGGGACTAGCGGTCACAGATACGCAGTATTTT
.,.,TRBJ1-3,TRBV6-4,CAGQWTAGNTIYF,TGTGCCGGCCAGTGGACAGCGGGAAACACCATATATTTT
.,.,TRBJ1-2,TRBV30,CACLRGGRGYGYTF,TGTGCCTGTTTACGCGGGGGCCGGGGCTATGGCTACACCTTC
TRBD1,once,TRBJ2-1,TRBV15,CATSRTGGGWNEQFF,TGTGCCACCAGCAGGACAGGGGGCGGGTGGAATGAGCAGTTCTTC
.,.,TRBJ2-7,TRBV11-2,CASSLGDRSSYEQYF,TGTGCCAGCAGCTTAGGCGACAGGAGCTCCTACGAGCAGTACTTC
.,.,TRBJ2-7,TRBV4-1,CASSQDGTSPYEQYF,TGCGCCAGCAGCCAAGATGGGACTTCGCCCTACGAGCAGTACTTC
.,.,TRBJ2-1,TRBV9,CASSASHLRRYYNEQFF,TGTGCCAGCAGCGCCTCCCACCTAAGGAGATACTACAATGAGCAGTTCTTC
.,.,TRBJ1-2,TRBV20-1,CSARDRDGYTF,TGCAGTGCTAGAGATCGGGATGGCTACACCTTC
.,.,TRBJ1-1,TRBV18,CASSPDNLPGNTEAFF,TGTGCCAGCTCACCGGATAACCTCCCAGGGAACACTGAAGCTTTCTTT
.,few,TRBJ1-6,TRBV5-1,CASSLVSGADSPLHF,TGCGCCAGCAGCTTGGTTAGTGGGGCTGATTCACCCCTCCACTTT
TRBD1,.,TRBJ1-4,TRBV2,CASSKSNPLLYGTDNEKLFF,TGTGCCAGCAGTAAATCGAACCCCCTATTGTACGGGACAGATAATGAAAAACTGTTTTTT
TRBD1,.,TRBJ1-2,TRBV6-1,CASSEEWRGRDGYTF,TGTGCCAGCAGTGAAGAATGGAGGGGGCGGGATGGCTACACCTTC
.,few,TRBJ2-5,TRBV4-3,CASSQFWTEQETQYF,TGCGCCAGCAGCCAATTTTGGACAGAACAAGAGACCCAGTACTTC
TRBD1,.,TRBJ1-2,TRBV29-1,CSVGTGENYGYTF,TGCAGCGTCGGGACAGGCGAGAACTATGGCTACACCTTC
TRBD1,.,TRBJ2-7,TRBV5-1,CASSLGQGWVYEQYF,TGCGCCAGCAGTCTCGGACAGGGGTGGGTCTACGAGCAGTACTTC
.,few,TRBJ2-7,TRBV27,CASSLYSSYEQYF,TGTGCCAGCAGTTTATACAGCTCCTACGAGCAGTACTTC
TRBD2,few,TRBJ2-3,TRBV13,CASTHSFAGLGTDTQYF,TGTGCCAGCACTCACTCTTTTGCGGGACTAGGGACAGATACGCAGTATTTT
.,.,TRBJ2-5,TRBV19,CASSPSMDRQETQYF,TGTGCCAGTAGTCCCTCCATGGACAGACAAGAGACCCAGTACTTC
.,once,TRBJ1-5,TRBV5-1,CASSWGEEQPQHF,TGCGCCAGCAGCTGGGGGGAGGAACAGCCCCAGCATTTT
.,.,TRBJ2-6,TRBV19,CATFWANVLTF,TGTGCCACCTTCTGGGCCAACGTCCTGACTTTC
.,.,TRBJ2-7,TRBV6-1,CASSTGTYEQYF,TGTGCCAGCAGCACAGGGACCTACGAGCAGTACTTC
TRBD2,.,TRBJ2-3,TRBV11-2,CASSSKVTSGGPDTQYF,TGTGCCAGCAGCTCAAAAGTGACTAGCGGGGGACCAGATACGCAGTATTTT
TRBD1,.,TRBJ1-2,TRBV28,CASSSETGTGFYGYTF,TGTGCCAGCAGTTCCGAAACCGGGACAGGGTTCTATGGCTACACCTTC
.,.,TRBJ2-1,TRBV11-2,CASRRVWLATNEQFF,TGTGCCAGCCGCAGAGTTTGGCTAGCTACCAATGAGCAGTTCTTC
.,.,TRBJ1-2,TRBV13,CASSLAPGGYGYTF,TGTGCCAGCAGCTTAGCGCCGGGAGGGTATGGCTACACCTTC
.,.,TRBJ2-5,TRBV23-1,CASTPRQGSQETQYF,TGCGCCAGCACCCCCCGGCAGGGCTCCCAAGAGACCCAGTACTTC
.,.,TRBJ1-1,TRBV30,CAWSVPEVRGNTEAFF,TGTGCCTGGAGTGTACCCGAGGTTAGGGGGAACACTGAAGCTTTCTTT
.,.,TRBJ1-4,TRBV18,CASSPSIRGEKLFF,TGTGCCAGCTCACCTAGTATACGAGGCGAAAAACTGTTTTTT
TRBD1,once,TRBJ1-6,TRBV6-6,CASRRQGDWFSPLHF,TGTGCCAGCAGGCGACAGGGGGACTGGTTTTCACCCCTCCACTTT
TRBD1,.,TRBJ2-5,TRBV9,CASSGGQGGKETQYF,TGTGCCAGCAGTGGGGGACAGGGTGGGAAAGAGACCCAGTACTTC
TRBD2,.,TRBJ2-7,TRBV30,CAWDGTSGPYEQYF,TGTGCCTGGGACGGGACTAGCGGCCCCTACGAGCAGTACTTC
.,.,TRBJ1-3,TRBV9,CASSARTAPGNTIYF,TGTGCCAGCAGCGCTAGGACAGCTCCTGGAAACACCATATATTTT
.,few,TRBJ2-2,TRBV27,CASSFAGELFF,TGTGCCAGCAGTTTCGCCGGGGAGCTGTTTTTT
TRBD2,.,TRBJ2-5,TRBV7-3,CASSLLAGSKETQYF,TGTGCCAGCAGCTTACTAGCGGGGTCTAAAGAGACCCAGTACTTC
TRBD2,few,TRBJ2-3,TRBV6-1,CASGGGGDYTDTQYF,TGTGCCAGCGGGGGCGGGGGGGACTACACAGATACGCAGTATTTT
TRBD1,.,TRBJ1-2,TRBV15,CATSFGQGDYGYTF,TGTGCCACCAGCTTCGGACAGGGAGACTATGGCTACACCTTC
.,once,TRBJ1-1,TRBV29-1,CSVAVRRGRETEAFF,TGCAGCGTTGCGGTACGGAGAGGGAGGGAGACTGAAGCTTTCTTT
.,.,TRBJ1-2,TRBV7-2,CASSPWGGPTNYGYTF,TGTGCCAGCAGCCCGTGGGGGGGGCCCACTAACTATGGCTACACCTTC
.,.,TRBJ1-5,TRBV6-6,CASSYSLPQPQHF,TGTGCCAGCAGTTACTCCCTCCCTCAGCCCCAGCATTTT
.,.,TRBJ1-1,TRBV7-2,CASSFIQGMNTEAFF,TGTGCCAGCAGCTTCATTCAGGGGATGAACACTGAAGCTTTCTTT
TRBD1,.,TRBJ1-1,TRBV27,CASSLDREFLKAFF,TGTGCCAGCAGTTTAGACAGGGAGTTTTTAAAAGCTTTCTTT
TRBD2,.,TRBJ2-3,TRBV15,CATSGGLTSGGNTQYF,TGTGCCACCAGCGGGGGATTGACTAGCGGGGGAAATACGCAGTATTTT